This paragraph reports one TCR beta chain. The sample comes from a study of blood T cell repertoires in COVID-19. Study-wide background: The United States, Italy and Spain were the sources of the acute and convalescent COVID-19 samples. The analysed material was cDNA or gDNA that came from T cells, B-cell-depleted T cells, or PBMCs.

V was clipped by 2 bases and J by 0 bases, with 5 bases between them. The germline gives CDR1 LGHDT, CDR2 YNNKEL (reference sequence). The CDR3 sequence is 14 residues long. Original processing notes: Reference gene primer amplification in the assay estimated nucleated cell counts. Generated by immunoSEQ multiplex PCR, the TCRdb table keeps only in-frame clones and is missing some. That table is the source of V, J and clone size, and D and trimming were worked out from the DNA. The repertoire consists of some 150,000 clones, with about 90% occurring once and the leading ten covering 3.5% to 4.5%. The rearrangement joins TRBV3-1 (or the pseudogene TRBV3-2) to TRBJ1-5; unclear D gene. This receptor was identified in a woman aged 55-75 years with active or convalescent COVID-19. The sample consisted of peripheral blood. CDR3 loop: CASSQHYSNQPQHF. The CDR3 nucleotides are TGTGCCAGCAGCCAACACTATAGCAATCAGCCCCAGCATTTT.